This T cell receptor beta chain is drawn from a study of identical twins. The V segment lost 3 bases and the J segment 5 bases; nucleotides outside the gene matches: 5. Looked up from germline, CDR1 is MGHDK and CDR2 is SYGVNS. This CDR3 spans 16 amino acids. This clonotype was picked up many times. The antigen is undetermined. Whole-study results and caveats: Out-of-frame alpha sequences that twins shared showed excess low generation probability. Fewer insertions marked abundant cord blood beta clonotypes; young adult naive trended weakly, memory not at all.

MiXCR was run by TCRdb on the 5' RACE reads, yielding one entry per CDR3 protein. The table includes 520,000 or so distinct CDR3 sequences, less than 25% detected once. The data also belong to a second study, concerning T cells expressing NK-cell markers. This second study says: A few donors likewise had their CD3+CD56-NKG2C+ fraction led by these clonotypes. The study did not resolve the HCMV specificity of expanded NKG2C+ T cell clones.

This sequence joins TRBV25-1 and TRBJ2-2, with 11 bases matching TRBD1. The source is a woman between 18 and 29 years old in good health. The sequenced material came from CD4+ T cells sorted from blood. This chain's CDR3 is CASSEAGTGGTGELFF. CDR3 nucleotide sequence: TGTGCCAGCAGTGAGGCCGGGACAGGGGGAACCGGGGAGCTGTTTTTT. The full variable domain, completed using reference TRBV25-1 and TRBJ2-2, is EADIYQTPRYLVIGTGKKITLECSQTMGHDKMYWYQQDPGMELHLIHYSYGVNSTEKGDLSSESTVSRIRTEHFPLTLESARPSHTSQYLCASSEAGTGGTGELFFGEGSRLTVL.